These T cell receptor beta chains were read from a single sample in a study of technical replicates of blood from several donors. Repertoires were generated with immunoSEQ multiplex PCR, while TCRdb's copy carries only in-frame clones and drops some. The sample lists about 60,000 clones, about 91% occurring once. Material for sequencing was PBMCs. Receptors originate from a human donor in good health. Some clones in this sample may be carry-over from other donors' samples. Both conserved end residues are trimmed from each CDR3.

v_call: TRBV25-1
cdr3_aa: ASSPAQGSHQPQH

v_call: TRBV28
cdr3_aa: ASSSATGMNTEAF

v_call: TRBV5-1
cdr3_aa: ASRLTSGPYEQY

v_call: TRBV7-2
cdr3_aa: ASSLVGTPALEQF

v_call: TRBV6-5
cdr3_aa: ASSSGTVLAKNIQY

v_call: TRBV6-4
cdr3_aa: ASSEPGFGSSPLH

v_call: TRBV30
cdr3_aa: AWAEGAGYT

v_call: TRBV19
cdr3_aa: ASSTPRWSYGYT

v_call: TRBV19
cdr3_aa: ASSIRDRGLRSGEQY

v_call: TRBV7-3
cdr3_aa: ASSSSTGPSYEQY

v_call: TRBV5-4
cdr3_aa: ASSLNLAGLETQY

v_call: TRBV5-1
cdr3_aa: ASSLAGINEQF

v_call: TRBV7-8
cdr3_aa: ASSPRLAGARNEQF

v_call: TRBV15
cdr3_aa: ATSRKGTGGVNEQF

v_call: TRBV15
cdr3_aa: ATSRPGASSPLH

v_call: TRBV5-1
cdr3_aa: ASSLGRSMNTEAF

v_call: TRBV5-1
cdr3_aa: ASSLGGPGTEAF

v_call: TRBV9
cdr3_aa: ASSQQDSAGDTEAF

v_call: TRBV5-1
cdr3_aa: ASSIAGTSGGGEQF

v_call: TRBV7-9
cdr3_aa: ASSNTLLVAGHADTQY

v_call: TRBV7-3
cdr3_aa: ASSATWRGEGGTQY

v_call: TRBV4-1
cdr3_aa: ASSPGRVAKNIQY

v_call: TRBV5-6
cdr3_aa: ASSKKTGTGGGCYGYT

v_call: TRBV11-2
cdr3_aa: ASSRQGNTEAF

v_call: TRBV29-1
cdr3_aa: SVEDLVGPQGVDTQY

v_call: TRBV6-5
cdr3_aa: ASKDSVGTQY

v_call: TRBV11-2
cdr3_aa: ASSLGPTNYGYT

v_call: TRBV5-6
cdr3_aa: ASSLQRGYSYEQY